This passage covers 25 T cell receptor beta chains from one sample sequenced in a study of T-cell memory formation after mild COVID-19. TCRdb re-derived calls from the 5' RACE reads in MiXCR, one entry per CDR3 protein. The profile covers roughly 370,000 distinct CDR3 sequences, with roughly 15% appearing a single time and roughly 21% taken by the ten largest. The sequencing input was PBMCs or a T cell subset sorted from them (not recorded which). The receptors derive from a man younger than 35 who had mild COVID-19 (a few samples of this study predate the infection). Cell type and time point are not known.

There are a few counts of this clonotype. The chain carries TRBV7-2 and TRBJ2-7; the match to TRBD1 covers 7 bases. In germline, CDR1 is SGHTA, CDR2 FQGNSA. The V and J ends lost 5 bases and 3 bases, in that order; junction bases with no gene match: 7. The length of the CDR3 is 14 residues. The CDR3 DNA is TGTGCCAGCAGCAATAACAGGGACAGCTACGAGCAGTACTTC. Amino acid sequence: CASSNNRDSYEQYF.

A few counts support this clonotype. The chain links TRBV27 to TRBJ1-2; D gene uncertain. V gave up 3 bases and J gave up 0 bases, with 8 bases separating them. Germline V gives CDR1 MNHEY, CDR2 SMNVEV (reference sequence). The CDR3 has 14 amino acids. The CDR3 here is CASSFSSTNYGYTF. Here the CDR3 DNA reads TGTGCCAGCAGTTTTAGCAGCACTAACTATGGCTACACCTTC.

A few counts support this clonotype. The CDR3, as DNA: TGTGCCACCACTCCCTTGACAGGGGGTATGTACAATGAGCAGTTCTTC. Translated, it gives CATTPLTGGMYNEQFF. V and J are TRBV24-1 and TRBJ2-1; TRBD1 agrees at 9 bases. The germline V gene encodes CDR1 KGHDR and CDR2 SFDVKD. This CDR3 comprises 16 residues. The junction had 11 bases not matched to a gene; V was cut back by 8 bases and J by 4 bases.

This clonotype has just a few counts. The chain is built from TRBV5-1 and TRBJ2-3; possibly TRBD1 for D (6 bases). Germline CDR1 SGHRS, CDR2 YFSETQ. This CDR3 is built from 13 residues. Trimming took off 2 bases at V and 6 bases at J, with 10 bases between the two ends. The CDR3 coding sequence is TGCGCCAGCAGCTTAGAGGACAGTGATACGCAGTATTTT. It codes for CASSLEDSDTQYF.

The CDR3 DNA follows: TGTGCCAGCAGTCCTAGCGGGGGCCAAAACTACGAGCAGTACGTC. This codes for CASSPSGGQNYEQYV. The chain employs TRBV6-2 or TRBV6-3 and TRBJ2-7; TRBD2 matches at 10 bases. The CDR3 contains 15 residues. V gave up 5 bases and J gave up 3 bases; unmatched junction bases: 7. Germline V gene sequence: CDR1 MNHEY, CDR2 SVGEGT.

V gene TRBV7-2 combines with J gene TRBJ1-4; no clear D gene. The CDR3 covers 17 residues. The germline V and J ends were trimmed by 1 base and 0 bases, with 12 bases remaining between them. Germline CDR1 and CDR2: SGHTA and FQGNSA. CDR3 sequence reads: CASSLGLGIATNEKLFF. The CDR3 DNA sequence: TGTGCCAGCAGCTTAGGATTAGGGATTGCAACTAATGAAAAACTGTTTTTT.

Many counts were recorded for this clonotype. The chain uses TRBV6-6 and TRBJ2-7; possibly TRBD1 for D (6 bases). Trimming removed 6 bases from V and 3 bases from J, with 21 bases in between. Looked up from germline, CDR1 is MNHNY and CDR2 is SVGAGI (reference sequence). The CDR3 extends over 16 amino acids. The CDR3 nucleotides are TGTGCCAGCAGCCTTCATCCCGGAACAGGGAACTACGAGCAGTACGTC. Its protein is CASSLHPGTGNYEQYV.

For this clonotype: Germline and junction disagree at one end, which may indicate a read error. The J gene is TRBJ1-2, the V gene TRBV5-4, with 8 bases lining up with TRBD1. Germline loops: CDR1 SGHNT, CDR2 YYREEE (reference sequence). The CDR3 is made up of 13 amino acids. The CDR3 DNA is TGTGCCAGCAACTTGGGGACAGGCTATGGCTACACCTTC. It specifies CASNLGTGYGYTF.

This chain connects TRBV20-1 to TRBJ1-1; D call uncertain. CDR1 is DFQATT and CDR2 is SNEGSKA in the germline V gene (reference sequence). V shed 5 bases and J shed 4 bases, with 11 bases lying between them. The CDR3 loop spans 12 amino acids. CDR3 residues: CSADRETTEAFF. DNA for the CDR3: TGCAGTGCTGACCGGGAAACCACTGAAGCTTTCTTT.

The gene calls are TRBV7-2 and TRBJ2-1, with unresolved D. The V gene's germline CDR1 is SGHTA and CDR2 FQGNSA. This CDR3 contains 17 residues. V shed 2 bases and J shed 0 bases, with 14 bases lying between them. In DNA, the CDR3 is TGTGCCAGCAGCTTAACTGTTCTCGGTGTCTCCTACAATGAGCAGTTCTTC. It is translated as CASSLTVLGVSYNEQFF.

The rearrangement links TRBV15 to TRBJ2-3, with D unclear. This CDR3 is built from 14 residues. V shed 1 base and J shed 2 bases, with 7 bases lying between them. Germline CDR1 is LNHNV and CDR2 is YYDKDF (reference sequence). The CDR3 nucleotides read TGTGCCACCAGCAGAGCGGTGACCACAGATACGCAGTATTTT. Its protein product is CATSRAVTTDTQYF.

CDR3 sequence: CARRGGYTF. As DNA, the CDR3 is TGTGCCAGACGTGGGGGCTACACCTTC. The chain couples TRBV2 to TRBJ1-2; D ambiguous. Germline loops: CDR1 SNHLY, CDR2 FYNNEI. V shed 9 bases and J shed 8 bases, with 7 bases lying between them. The CDR3 loop spans 9 amino acids. The whole variable domain, filled in from reference TRBV2 and TRBJ1-2, reads EPEVTQTPSHQVTQMGQEVILRCVPISNHLYFYWYRQILGQKVEFLVSFYNNEISEKSEIFDDQFSVERPDGSNFTLKIRSTKLEDSAMYFCARRGGYTFGSGTRLTVV.

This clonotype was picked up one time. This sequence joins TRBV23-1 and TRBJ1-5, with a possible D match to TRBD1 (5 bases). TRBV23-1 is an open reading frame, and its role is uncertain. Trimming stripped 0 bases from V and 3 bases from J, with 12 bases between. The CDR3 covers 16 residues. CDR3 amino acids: CASSQSYDRNNQPQHF. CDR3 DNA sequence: TGCGCCAGCAGTCAATCTTACGACAGAAACAATCAGCCCCAGCATTTT.

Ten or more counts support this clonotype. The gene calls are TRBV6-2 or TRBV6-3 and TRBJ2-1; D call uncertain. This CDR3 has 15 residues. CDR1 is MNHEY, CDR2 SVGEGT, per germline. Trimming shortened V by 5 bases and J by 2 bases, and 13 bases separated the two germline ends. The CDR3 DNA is TGTGCCAGCAGTAGAGGACCCACCACCTACAATGAGCAGTTCTTC. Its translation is CASSRGPTTYNEQFF.

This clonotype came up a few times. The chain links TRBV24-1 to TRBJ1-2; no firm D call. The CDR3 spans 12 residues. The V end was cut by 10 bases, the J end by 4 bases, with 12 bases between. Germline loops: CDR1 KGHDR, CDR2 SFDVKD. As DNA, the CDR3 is TGTGCCACAAGCAGCAGCGCCTATGGCTACACCTTC. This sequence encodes CATSSSAYGYTF.

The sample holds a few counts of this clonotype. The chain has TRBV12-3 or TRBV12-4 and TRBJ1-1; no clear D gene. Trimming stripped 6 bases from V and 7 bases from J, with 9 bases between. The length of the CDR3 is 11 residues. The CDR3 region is CASSARVEAFF. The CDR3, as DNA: TGTGCCAGCAGCGCTAGGGTTGAAGCTTTCTTT.

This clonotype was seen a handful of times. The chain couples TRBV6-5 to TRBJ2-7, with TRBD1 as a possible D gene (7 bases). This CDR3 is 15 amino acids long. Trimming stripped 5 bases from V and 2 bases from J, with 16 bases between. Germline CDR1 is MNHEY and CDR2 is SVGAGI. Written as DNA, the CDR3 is TGTGCCAGCAGTATAGGAGGGGGCAAAACCTACGAGCAGTACTTC. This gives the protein CASSIGGGKTYEQYF.

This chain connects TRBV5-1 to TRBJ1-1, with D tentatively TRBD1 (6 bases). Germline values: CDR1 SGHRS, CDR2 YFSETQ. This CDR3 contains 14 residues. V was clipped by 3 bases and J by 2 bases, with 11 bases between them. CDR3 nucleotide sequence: TGCGCCAGCAGCTCTTCGGGACAAAACACTGAAGCTTTCTTT. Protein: CASSSSGQNTEAFF.

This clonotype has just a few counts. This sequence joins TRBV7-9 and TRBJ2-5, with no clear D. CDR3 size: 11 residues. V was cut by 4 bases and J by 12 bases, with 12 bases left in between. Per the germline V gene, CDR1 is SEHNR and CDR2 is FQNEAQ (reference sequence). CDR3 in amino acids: CASSSDRPKYF. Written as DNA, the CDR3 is TGTGCCAGCAGCTCGGACCGGCCCAAGTACTTC.

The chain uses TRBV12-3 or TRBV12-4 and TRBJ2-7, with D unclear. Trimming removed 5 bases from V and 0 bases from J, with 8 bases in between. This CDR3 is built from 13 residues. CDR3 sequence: CASSAGPSYEQYF. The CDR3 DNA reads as TGTGCCAGCAGTGCCGGGCCCTCCTACGAGCAGTACTTC.

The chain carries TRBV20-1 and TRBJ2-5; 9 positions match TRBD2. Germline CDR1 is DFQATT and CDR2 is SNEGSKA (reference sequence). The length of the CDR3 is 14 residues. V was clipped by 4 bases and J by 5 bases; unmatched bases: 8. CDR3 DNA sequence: TGCAGTGCTATACAGGGACTAGCCCAGGAGACCCAGTACTTC. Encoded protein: CSAIQGLAQETQYF.

The CDR3 DNA sequence: TGCAGTGCTAGATATCCCAGCTCTGGGGCCAACGTCCTGACTTTC. Translation: CSARYPSSGANVLTF. The chain recombines TRBV20-1 with TRBJ2-6; D is ambiguous. CDR1 DFQATT and CDR2 SNEGSKA come from the germline V gene (reference sequence). The CDR3 length is 15 residues. The V end lost 2 bases, the J end lost 0 bases, and 8 bases lay between the germline ends.

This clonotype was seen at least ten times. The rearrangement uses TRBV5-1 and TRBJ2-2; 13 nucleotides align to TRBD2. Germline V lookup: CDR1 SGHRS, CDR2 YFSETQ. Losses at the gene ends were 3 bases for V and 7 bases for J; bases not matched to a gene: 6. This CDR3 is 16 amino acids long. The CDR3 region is CASSSGTSGDVGELFF. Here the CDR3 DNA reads TGCGCCAGCAGCTCCGGGACTAGCGGGGATGTCGGGGAGCTGTTTTTT. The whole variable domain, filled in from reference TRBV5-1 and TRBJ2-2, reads KAGVTQTPRYLIKTRGQQVTLSCSPISGHRSVSWYQQTPGQGLQFLFEYFSETQRNKGNFPGRFSGRQFSNSRSEMNVSTLELGDSALYLCASSSGTSGDVGELFFGEGSRLTVL.

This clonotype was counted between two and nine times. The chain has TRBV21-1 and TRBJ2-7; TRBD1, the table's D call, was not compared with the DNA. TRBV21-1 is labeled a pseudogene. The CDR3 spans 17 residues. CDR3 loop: CASSNPGATGTVYEQYF. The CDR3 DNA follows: TGTGCCAGCAGCAACCCCGGAGCGACAGGGACTGTCTACGAGCAGTACTTC.

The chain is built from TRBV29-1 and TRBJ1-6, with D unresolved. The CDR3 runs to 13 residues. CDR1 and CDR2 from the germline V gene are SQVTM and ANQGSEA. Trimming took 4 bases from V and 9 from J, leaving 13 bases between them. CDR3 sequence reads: CSVAAPGGSPLHF. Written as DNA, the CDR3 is TGCAGCGTTGCCGCCCCAGGAGGTTCACCCCTCCACTTT.